The 25 T cell receptor beta chains listed next were all sequenced from one sample in a study of blood T cell repertoires in COVID-19. Clones were sequenced by immunoSEQ multiplex PCR, and TCRdb holds only the in-frame ones, with some missing. The sample holds around 270,000 clones; about 87% are singletons and the top ten take 4%. Sequenced: peripheral blood. These receptor sequences come from a man between 60 and 75 years old who had recovered from COVID-19.

The rearrangement joins TRBV9 to TRBJ1-6, with 8 bases matching TRBD1. The junction had 5 bases not matched to a gene; V was cut back by 3 bases and J by 6 bases. The CDR3 runs to 15 residues. Germline V gives CDR1 SGDLS, CDR2 YYNGEE. The CDR3: CASSGPGQGNSPLHF. CDR3 in DNA: TGTGCCAGCAGCGGACCCGGACAGGGTAATTCACCCCTCCACTTT. Full variable domain (missing parts from reference TRBV9 and TRBJ1-6): DSGVTQTPKHLITATGQRVTLRCSPRSGDLSVYWYQQSLDQGLQFLIQYYNGEERAKGNILERFSAQQFPDLHSELNLSSLELGDSALYFCASSGPGQGNSPLHFGNGTRLTVT.

Turning to this clone: Other DNA sequences in the sample encode the same CDR3. The V call is TRBV5-1, the J call TRBJ2-5, with a possible D match to TRBD2 (8 bases). Germline CDR1 is SGHRS and CDR2 is YFSETQ. V was cut by 4 bases and J by 5 bases, with 15 bases left in between. The CDR3 runs 14 residues. The CDR3 loop is CASSPGGGRETQYF. In DNA form, the CDR3 reads TGCGCCAGCAGCCCGGGAGGGGGCAGGGAGACCCAGTACTTC.

The CDR3 DNA reads TGTGCCAGCAGTGAAGCGGGGGGACTCAGCTATGGCTACACCTTC. As protein: CASSEAGGLSYGYTF. The V and J genes are TRBV6-1 and TRBJ1-2; maybe TRBD1 (5 bases). The CDR3 is 15 amino acids. Deletions cut 0 bases from V and 4 bases from J, with 12 bases between. The germline V gene encodes CDR1 MNHNS and CDR2 SASEGT.

The rearrangement joins TRBV9 to TRBJ1-6, with TRBD1 matching 9 bases. The CDR3 loop spans 15 amino acids. CDR1 is SGDLS and CDR2 is YYNGEE in the germline V gene. With 4 bases clipped from V and 9 bases from J, the junction kept 8 bases outside the gene matches. Here the CDR3 reads CASSRSDRGFSPLHF. Here the CDR3 DNA reads TGTGCCAGCAGCCGGTCCGACAGGGGGTTTTCACCCCTCCACTTT. The complete variable domain, with remaining parts taken from reference TRBV9 and TRBJ1-6, reads DSGVTQTPKHLITATGQRVTLRCSPRSGDLSVYWYQQSLDQGLQFLIQYYNGEERAKGNILERFSAQQFPDLHSELNLSSLELGDSALYFCASSRSDRGFSPLHFGNGTRLTVT.

The chain recombines TRBV7-9 with TRBJ2-7; 8 bases match TRBD1. Germline loops: CDR1 SEHNR, CDR2 FQNEAQ (reference sequence). The CDR3 has 15 residues. V dropped 4 bases and J dropped 0; count of bases not matched to a gene: 5. Here the CDR3 reads CASSSGQESSYEQYF. For the CDR3, the DNA is TGTGCCAGCAGCTCGGGACAGGAGAGCTCCTACGAGCAGTACTTC.

The chain links TRBV14 to TRBJ2-2; a possible D gene is TRBD2 (6 bases). From germline, CDR1 is SGHDN and CDR2 FVKESK. The CDR3 consists of 14 residues. With 5 bases removed from V and 3 bases from J, the gap between germline ends came to 10 bases. The CDR3 here is CASSSGTHTGELFF. CDR3 nucleotide sequence: TGTGCCAGCAGCTCCGGGACTCACACCGGGGAGCTGTTTTTT.

V gene TRBV12-3 or TRBV12-4 combines with J gene TRBJ2-3, with a weak D call TRBD2 (6 bases). The CDR3 runs to 12 residues. V lost 5 bases and J lost 9, with 12 bases in between. CDR3 in amino acids: CASSPGRSTQYF. The CDR3 DNA is TGTGCCAGCAGTCCCGGGAGAAGCACGCAGTATTTT.

The rearrangement joins TRBV6-5 to TRBJ1-2; a possible D gene is TRBD1 (6 bases). The CDR3 is 14 residues long. Germline V gives CDR1 MNHEY, CDR2 SVGAGI. The V gene lost 6 bases and the J gene lost 2 bases, with 13 bases spanning the gap. The CDR3 nucleotides are TGTGCCAGCAGGGTACAGGGCGGGAACTATGGCTACACCTTC. This translates into CASRVQGGNYGYTF.

This chain joins TRBV4-2 and TRBJ2-3; a weak D match, TRBD1 (5 bases). This CDR3 comprises 16 residues. Germline-derived CDR1 and CDR2 are LGHNA and YNFKEQ. Trimming pared 4 bases from V and 2 bases from J, leaving 16 bases between. The CDR3 sequence: CASSLGVLINTDTQYF. For the CDR3, the DNA is TGTGCCAGCAGCCTAGGGGTCCTAATAAACACAGATACGCAGTATTTT.

This rearrangement joins TRBV2 to TRBJ1-5; no clear D gene. CDR1 and CDR2 from the germline V gene are SNHLY and FYNNEI. The V end lost 3 bases, the J end lost 5 bases, and 8 bases lay between the germline ends. The CDR3 length is 13 residues. DNA for the CDR3: TGTGCCAGCAGTGACAGATCCCATCAGCCCCAGCATTTT. Translation: CASSDRSHQPQHF. The full variable domain, rest sourced from reference TRBV2 and TRBJ1-5, is EPEVTQTPSHQVTQMGQEVILRCVPISNHLYFYWYRQILGQKVEFLVSFYNNEISEKSEIFDDQFSVERPDGSNFTLKIRSTKLEDSAMYFCASSDRSHQPQHFGDGTRLSIL.

V is TRBV7-3 and J is TRBJ2-3, with D possibly matching TRBD2 (5 bases). V gave up 4 bases and J gave up 6 bases, with 11 bases separating them. This CDR3 spans 13 amino acids. The germline gives CDR1 SGHTA, CDR2 FQGTGA. CDR3 sequence: CASSSKRGDTQYF. DNA for the CDR3: TGTGCCAGCAGCTCGAAGCGAGGGGATACGCAGTATTTT.

This rearrangement joins TRBV7-9 to TRBJ1-4; D call uncertain. Germline V CDR1 and CDR2: SEHNR, FQNEAQ (reference sequence). The CDR3 consists of 13 residues. Trimming removed 6 bases at V and 5 bases at J, with 10 bases between. The CDR3 DNA is TGTGCCAGCAGTAGGAGTTTAAATGAAAAACTGTTTTTT. This gives the protein CASSRSLNEKLFF.

The chain has TRBV5-1 and TRBJ1-5; D uncertain. V lost 4 bases, J lost 3 bases, and 14 bases lay in between. Germline V gene sequence: CDR1 SGHRS, CDR2 YFSETQ. The CDR3 is 15 amino acids. The DNA of the CDR3 is TGCGCCAGCAGCGAAGACGGGTCCCCCAATCAGCCCCAGCATTTT. Protein product: CASSEDGSPNQPQHF.

CDR3 residues: CASSLRTSGGRYNEQFF. CDR3 in DNA: TGTGCCAGCAGCCTCCGGACTAGCGGGGGCCGGTACAATGAGCAGTTCTTC. This rearrangement joins TRBV11-3 to TRBJ2-1, with TRBD2 identical over 13 bases. Germline values: CDR1 SGHNT, CDR2 YENEEA. The CDR3 is 17 residues long. The V and J ends lost 5 bases and 4 bases, in that order; junction bases with no gene match: 8.

The CDR3, as DNA: TGTGCCAGCAGCCAACGAGGGTACAGTACTGAAGCTTTCTTT. Amino acids: CASSQRGYSTEAFF. V is TRBV2 and J is TRBJ1-1; D is uncertain. V shed 6 bases and J shed 5 bases, with 16 bases lying between them. Germline CDR1 and CDR2: SNHLY and FYNNEI. This CDR3 is 14 amino acids long.

The chain joins TRBV19 to TRBJ1-5, with D unresolved. Germline CDR1 and CDR2: LNHDA and SQIVND (reference sequence). This CDR3 is 16 amino acids long. The V and J ends lost 3 bases and 1 base respectively, with 13 bases between them. DNA of the CDR3: TGTGCCAGTAGTATTATGCCGGGGTTCAGCAATCAGCCCCAGCATTTT. Its translation is CASSIMPGFSNQPQHF.

The J gene is TRBJ1-1, the V gene TRBV13, with 9 nucleotides matching TRBD1. The CDR3 covers 18 residues. The trim removed 7 bases at V and 4 bases at J, leaving 19 bases unmatched. CDR1 and CDR2 from the germline V gene are PRHDT and FYEKMQ (reference sequence). The CDR3, as DNA: TGTGCCAGCAATCTACCCTCCGGGACAGGGACTTTTGGCACTGAAGCTTTCTTT. It specifies CASNLPSGTGTFGTEAFF.

The J gene is TRBJ1-6, the V gene TRBV6-2 or TRBV6-3, with 7 bases fitting TRBD1. Germline lookup yields CDR1 MNHEY and CDR2 SVGEGT. This CDR3 spans 16 amino acids. V trimming: 4 bases; J trimming: 6 bases; junction bases outside the gene matches: 9. CDR3 region: CASSSMLRDSNSPLHF. CDR3 nucleotides: TGTGCCAGCAGTTCAATGCTCCGGGACAGTAATTCACCCCTCCACTTT.

The rearrangement uses TRBV4-2 and TRBJ2-5; 7 bases match TRBD2. CDR3 length equals 14 residues. Germline lookup yields CDR1 LGHNA and CDR2 YNFKEQ. J lost 3 bases, V lost 4 bases, and 5 bases had no gene match. This CDR3 reads CASSRSAGKETQYF. CDR3 coding DNA: TGTGCCAGCAGCCGATCAGCGGGGAAAGAGACCCAGTACTTC.

This chain joins TRBV5-5 and TRBJ2-1; weak D call: TRBD1 (6 bases). Per the germline V gene, CDR1 is SGHKS and CDR2 is YYEKEE (reference sequence). Deletions cut 4 bases from V and 0 bases from J, with 14 bases between. The CDR3 totals 16 residues. CDR3 loop: CASSPGARGSYNEQFF. In DNA, the CDR3 is TGTGCCAGCAGCCCCGGCGCCAGGGGCTCCTACAATGAGCAGTTCTTC.

The rearrangement links TRBV12-3 or TRBV12-4 to TRBJ2-3; a possible D gene is TRBD2 (6 bases). V lost 4 bases to trimming and J lost 4 bases, with 6 bases between them. The CDR3 consists of 12 residues. As DNA, the CDR3 is TGTGCCAGCAGTTCGGGAGCAGATACGCAGTATTTT. Its protein product is CASSSGADTQYF.

This clone was counted once. The chain recombines TRBV5-1 with TRBJ2-7, with 7 positions matching TRBD1. Germline CDR1 reads SGHRS; CDR2 reads YFSETQ. With V trimmed by 4 bases and J by 0 bases, 7 bases remained unmatched. This CDR3 has 15 residues. CDR3 bases: TGCGCCAGCAGCCCACCGGGACAGCCCTCCTACGAGCAGTACTTC. This encodes CASSPPGQPSYEQYF. The whole variable domain, remainder taken from reference TRBV5-1 and TRBJ2-7, is KAGVTQTPRYLIKTRGQQVTLSCSPISGHRSVSWYQQTPGQGLQFLFEYFSETQRNKGNFPGRFSGRQFSNSRSEMNVSTLELGDSALYLCASSPPGQPSYEQYFGPGTRLTVT.

The rearrangement links TRBV29-1 to TRBJ2-3, with D uncertain. Looked up from germline, CDR1 is SQVTM and CDR2 is ANQGSEA. The V end lost 3 bases, the J end lost 0 bases, and 10 bases lay between the germline ends. This CDR3 has 14 residues. The CDR3 DNA follows: TGCAGCGTTGAGATGGCACCAAGCACAGATACGCAGTATTTT. Amino acids: CSVEMAPSTDTQYF.

The chain employs TRBV14 and TRBJ2-2, with 7 bases aligning to TRBD1. There are 15 residues in the CDR3. Looked up from germline, CDR1 is SGHDN and CDR2 is FVKESK. V gave up 2 bases and J gave up 6 bases; unmatched junction bases: 6. The CDR3 region has the DNA TGTGCCAGCAGCCAAAGACAGGGTGTCTCCGGGGAGCTGTTTTTT. Translating it yields CASSQRQGVSGELFF.

This clone was counted a single time. The chain has TRBV6-6 and TRBJ2-3, with D possibly being TRBD2 (6 bases). Per germline, CDR1 MNHNY and CDR2 SVGAGI (reference sequence). This CDR3 comprises 13 residues. V was cut by 4 bases and J by 3 bases, with 8 bases left in between. CDR3 sequence reads: CASSWRETDTQYF. The CDR3 region has the DNA TGTGCCAGCAGTTGGCGGGAAACAGATACGCAGTATTTT.